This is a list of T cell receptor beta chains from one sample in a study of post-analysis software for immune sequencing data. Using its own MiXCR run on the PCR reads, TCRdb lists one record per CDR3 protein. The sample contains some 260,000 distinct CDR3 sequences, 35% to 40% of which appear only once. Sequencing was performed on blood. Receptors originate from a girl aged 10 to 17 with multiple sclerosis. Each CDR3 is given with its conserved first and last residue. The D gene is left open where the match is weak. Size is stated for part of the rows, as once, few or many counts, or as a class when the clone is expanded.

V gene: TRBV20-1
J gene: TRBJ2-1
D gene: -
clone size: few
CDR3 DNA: TGCAGTGCTAGCATAGGACCTAATGAGCAGTTCTTC
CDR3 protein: CSASIGPNEQFF

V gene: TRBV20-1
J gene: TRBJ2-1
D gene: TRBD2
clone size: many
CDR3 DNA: TGCAGTGCTAGACTAGCGGGAGGTCAAAATGAGCAGTTCTTC
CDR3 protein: CSARLAGGQNEQFF

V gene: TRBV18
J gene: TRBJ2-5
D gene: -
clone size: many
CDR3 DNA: TGTGCCAGCTCACTCGGTTCAGGGAAGCAAGAGACCCAGTACTTC
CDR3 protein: CASSLGSGKQETQYF

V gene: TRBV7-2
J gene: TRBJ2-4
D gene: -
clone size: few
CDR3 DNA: TGTGCCAGCAGCTTAGATCGGGGTATAGCCAAAAACATTCAGTACTTC
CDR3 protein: CASSLDRGIAKNIQYF

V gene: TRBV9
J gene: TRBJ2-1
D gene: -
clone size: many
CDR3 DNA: TGTGCCAGCAGCGCGGAGGGTGAGAGGCAGTTCTTC
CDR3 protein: CASSAEGERQFF

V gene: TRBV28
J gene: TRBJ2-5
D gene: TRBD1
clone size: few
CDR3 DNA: TGTGCCACCTCGGGACAGGGAGAGACCCAGTACTTC
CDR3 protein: CATSGQGETQYF

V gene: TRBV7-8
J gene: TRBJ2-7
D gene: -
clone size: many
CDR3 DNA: TGTGCCAGCAGCTTTGGGGCCTCATACGAGCAGTACTTC
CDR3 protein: CASSFGASYEQYF

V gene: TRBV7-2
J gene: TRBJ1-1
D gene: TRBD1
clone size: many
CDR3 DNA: TGTGCCAGCAGCCACGGGACAGGGCCCACTGAAGCTTTCTTT
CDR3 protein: CASSHGTGPTEAFF

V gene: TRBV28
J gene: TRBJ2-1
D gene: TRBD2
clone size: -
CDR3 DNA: TGTGCCAGCAGTCTACTAGCGAGGAATGAGCAGTTCTTC
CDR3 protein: CASSLLARNEQFF

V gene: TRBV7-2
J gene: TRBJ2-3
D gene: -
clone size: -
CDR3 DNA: TGTGCCAGCAGCCGTCGAGCGGGCACAGATACGCAGTATTTT
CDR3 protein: CASSRRAGTDTQYF

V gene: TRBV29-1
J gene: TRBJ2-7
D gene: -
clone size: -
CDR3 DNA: TGCAGCGTTGGAGACGGTGGCTACGAGCAGTACTTC
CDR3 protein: CSVGDGGYEQYF

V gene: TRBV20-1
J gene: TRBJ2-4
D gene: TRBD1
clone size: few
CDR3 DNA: TGCAGTGCTACGGCCCCGGGACAGGGGTGGAACATTCAGTACTTC
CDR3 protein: CSATAPGQGWNIQYF

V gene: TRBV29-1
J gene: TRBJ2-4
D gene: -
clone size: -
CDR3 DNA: TGCAGCGCCGCCGGGGGACCCCTCGACAATGAGCAGTACTTC
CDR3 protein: CSAAGGPLDNEQYF

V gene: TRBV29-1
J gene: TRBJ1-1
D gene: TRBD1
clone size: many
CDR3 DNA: TGCAGCGCCCCAGGGGGAATGAACACTGAAGCTTTCTTT
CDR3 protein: CSAPGGMNTEAFF

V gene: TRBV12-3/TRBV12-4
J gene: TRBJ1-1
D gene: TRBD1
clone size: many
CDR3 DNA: TGTGCCAGCAGTTTAACCGGGACAGGGACTGAAGCTTTCTTT
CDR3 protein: CASSLTGTGTEAFF

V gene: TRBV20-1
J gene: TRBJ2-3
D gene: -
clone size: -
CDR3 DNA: TGCAGTGCTAGAGAAAGGGATACGCAGTATTTT
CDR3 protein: CSARERDTQYF

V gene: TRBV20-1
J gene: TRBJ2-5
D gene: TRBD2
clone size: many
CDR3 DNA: TGCAGTGCTCTCGGGACTAGCGGGGGGGAAACTCCCCGGACCCAGTACTTC
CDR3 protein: CSALGTSGGETPRTQYF

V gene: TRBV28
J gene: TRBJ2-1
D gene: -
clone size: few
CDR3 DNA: TGTGCCAGCAGTTTCATCCATGAGCAGTTCTTC
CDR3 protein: CASSFIHEQFF

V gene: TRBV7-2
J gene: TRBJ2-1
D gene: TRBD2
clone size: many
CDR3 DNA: TGTGCCAGTCTAAGCGGGGTCTCCTACAATGAGCAGTTCTTC
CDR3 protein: CASLSGVSYNEQFF

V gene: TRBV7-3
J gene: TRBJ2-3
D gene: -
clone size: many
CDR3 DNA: TGTGCCAGCAGCTTAAACAGTTTTCCAGATACGCAGTATTTT
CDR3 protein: CASSLNSFPDTQYF

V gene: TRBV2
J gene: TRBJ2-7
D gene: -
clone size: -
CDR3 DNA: TGTGCCAGCAGTGTGGGGACCTACGAGCAGTACTTC
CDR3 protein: CASSVGTYEQYF

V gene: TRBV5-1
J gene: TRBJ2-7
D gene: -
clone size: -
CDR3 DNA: TGCGCCAGCAGCTCGGGATCTCCCCCCTACGAGCAGTACTTC
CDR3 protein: CASSSGSPPYEQYF

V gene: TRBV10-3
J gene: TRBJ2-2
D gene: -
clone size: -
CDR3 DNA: TGTGCCATCAGTGATGAAAACCGTTCCAGGGAGCTGTTTTTT
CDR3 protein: CAISDENRSRELFF

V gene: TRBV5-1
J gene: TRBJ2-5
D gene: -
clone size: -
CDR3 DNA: TGCACCAGCAGCCCCCAGGCCCAAGAGACCCAGTACTTC
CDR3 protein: CTSSPQAQETQYF

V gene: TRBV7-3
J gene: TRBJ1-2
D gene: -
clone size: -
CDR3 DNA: TGTGCCAGCAGCTTAAAGGCGCGGGAAGGCTACACCTTC
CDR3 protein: CASSLKAREGYTF

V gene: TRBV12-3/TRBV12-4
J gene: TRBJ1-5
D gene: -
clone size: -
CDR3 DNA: TGTGCCAGCAGTTTAGTTGGGACACCTTATAGCAATCAGCCCCAGCATTTT
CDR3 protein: CASSLVGTPYSNQPQHF

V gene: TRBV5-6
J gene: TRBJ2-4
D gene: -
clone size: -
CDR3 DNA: TGTGCCAACAACCACGGAACCAAAAACATTCAGTACTTC
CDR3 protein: CANNHGTKNIQYF

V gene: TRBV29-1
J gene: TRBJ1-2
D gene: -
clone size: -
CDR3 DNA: TGCAGCGTTGAAGGACGGGGGCCCATCTATGGCTACACCTTC
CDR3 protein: CSVEGRGPIYGYTF

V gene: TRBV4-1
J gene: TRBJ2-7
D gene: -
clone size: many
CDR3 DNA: TGCGCCAGCAGCCAGGAAGGGGGCTCCTACGAGCAGTACTTC
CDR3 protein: CASSQEGGSYEQYF

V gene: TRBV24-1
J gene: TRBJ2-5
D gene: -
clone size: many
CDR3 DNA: TGTGCCACCAGAGGAGTCGGAGAGACCCAGTACTTC
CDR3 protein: CATRGVGETQYF

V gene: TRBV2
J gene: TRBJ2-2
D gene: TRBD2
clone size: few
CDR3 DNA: TGTGCCAGCAGGATCCTAGCGGACGGGGAGCTGTTTTTT
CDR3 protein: CASRILADGELFF

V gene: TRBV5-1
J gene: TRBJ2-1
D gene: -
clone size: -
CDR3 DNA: TGCGCCAGCAGCTTGGTGGCCAACAATGAGCAGTTCTTC
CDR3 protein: CASSLVANNEQFF

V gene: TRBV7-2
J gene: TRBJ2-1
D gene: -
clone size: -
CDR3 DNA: TGTGCCAGCAGTTATTCCGGGGGACGACACAGTGAGCAGTTCTTC
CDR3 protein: CASSYSGGRHSEQFF

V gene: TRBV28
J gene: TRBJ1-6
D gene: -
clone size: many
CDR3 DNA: TGTGCCAGCACGAGGGAGGCGGGAGGGCCCCTCCACTTT
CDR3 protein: CASTREAGGPLHF

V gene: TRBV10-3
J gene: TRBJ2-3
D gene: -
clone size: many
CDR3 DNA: TGTGCCATCAGTGAGTCGTTTGGGGAGCACACAGATACGCAGTATTTT
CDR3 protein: CAISESFGEHTDTQYF

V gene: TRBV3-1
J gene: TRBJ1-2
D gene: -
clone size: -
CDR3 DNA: TGTGCCAGTAGCCAAGACGCTTCGTGGGGACGACCCGCGGACTATGGCTACATCTTC
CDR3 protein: CASSQDASWGRPADYGYIF

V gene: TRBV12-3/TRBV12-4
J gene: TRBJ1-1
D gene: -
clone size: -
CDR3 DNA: TGTGCCAGCAGTTTCGGGGTCGGGGTCGGGGGAGCTTTCTTT
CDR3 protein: CASSFGVGVGGAFF

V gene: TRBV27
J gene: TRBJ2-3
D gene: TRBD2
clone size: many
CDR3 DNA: TGTGCCAGCAGTCCCGGACTAGCGGAAAGCACAGATACGCAGTATTTT
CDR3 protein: CASSPGLAESTDTQYF

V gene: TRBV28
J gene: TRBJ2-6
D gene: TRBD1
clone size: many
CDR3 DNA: TGTGCCAGCTCCGGGACAGGGTCGGTCGTGCGTGGGGCCAACGTCCTGACTTTC
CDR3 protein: CASSGTGSVVRGANVLTF

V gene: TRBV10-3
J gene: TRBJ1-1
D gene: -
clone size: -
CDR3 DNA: TGTGCCACGGGGGGGGCGCGGAACACTGGAGCTTTCTTT
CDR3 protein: CATGGARNTGAFF

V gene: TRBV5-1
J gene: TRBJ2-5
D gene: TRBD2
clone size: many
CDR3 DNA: TGCGCCAGCAGCGACGGACTAGCGGTCGAGACCCAGTACTTC
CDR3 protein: CASSDGLAVETQYF

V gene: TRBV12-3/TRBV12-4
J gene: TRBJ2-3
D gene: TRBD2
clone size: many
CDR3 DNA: TGTGCCAGCAGTTTGGCGGGAGGTGGCGCAGATACGCAGTATTTT
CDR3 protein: CASSLAGGGADTQYF

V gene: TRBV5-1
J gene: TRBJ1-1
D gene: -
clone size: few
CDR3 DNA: TGCGCCAGCAGCTTGGCGTCAGGGGTGAACACTGAAGCTTTCTTT
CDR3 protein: CASSLASGVNTEAFF

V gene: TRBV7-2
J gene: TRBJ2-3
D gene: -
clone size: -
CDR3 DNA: TGTGCCAGCAGCTGGACAGAGACCACAGATACGCAGTATTTT
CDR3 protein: CASSWTETTDTQYF

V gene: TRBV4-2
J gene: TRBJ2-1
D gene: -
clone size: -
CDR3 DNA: TGTGCCAGCAGCCAAGAAGCGGGCTCCTACAATGAGCGGTTCTTC
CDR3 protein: CASSQEAGSYNERFF

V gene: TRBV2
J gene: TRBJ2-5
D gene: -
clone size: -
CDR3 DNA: TGTGCCAGCAGTCGTCGGGACTTTCAAGAGACCCAGTACTTC
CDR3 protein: CASSRRDFQETQYF

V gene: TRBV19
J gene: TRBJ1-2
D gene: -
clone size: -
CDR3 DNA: TGTGCCAGTAGTTCCCAATCGGGGGGTTCCTATGGCTACACCTTC
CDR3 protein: CASSSQSGGSYGYTF

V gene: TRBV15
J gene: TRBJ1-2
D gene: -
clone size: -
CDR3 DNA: TGTGCCACCAGCAGAGCTAACTATGGCTACACCTTC
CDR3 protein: CATSRANYGYTF

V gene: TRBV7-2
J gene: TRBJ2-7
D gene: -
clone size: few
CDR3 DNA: TGTGCCAGCAGCTTAGGCCCCGGGGCCTACGAGCAGTACTTC
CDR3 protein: CASSLGPGAYEQYF

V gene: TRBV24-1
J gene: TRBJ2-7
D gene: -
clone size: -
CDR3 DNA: TGTGCCACCAAGGACAGTTATTCCTACAATGAGCAGTACTTC
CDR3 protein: CATKDSYSYNEQYF

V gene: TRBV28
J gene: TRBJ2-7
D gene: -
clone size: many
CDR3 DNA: TGTGCCAGCAGTTCCGGGACCGAGAGCTCCTACGAGCAGTACTTC
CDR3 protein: CASSSGTESSYEQYF

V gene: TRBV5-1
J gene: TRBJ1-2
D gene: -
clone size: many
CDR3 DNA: TGTGCCAGCAGCTTAGGGAGGGGGAGTAACTATGGCTACACCTTC
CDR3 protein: CASSLGRGSNYGYTF